The sequence of this TCR beta chain was determined in a study of blood T cell repertoires in COVID-19. As for the study in general: There were acute and convalescent COVID-19 samples, and they came from the United States, Italy and Spain.

Authors' methods: Estimation of nucleated cell counts was performed using reference gene primer amplification. The assay was immunoSEQ multiplex PCR, and TCRdb's table has in-frame clones only and misses some. Clonal size and the V and J genes are those of that table, whereas D and trimming came from the DNA. The sample contains around 36,000 clones, 89% of which appear only once. Sequencing input: peripheral blood. This receptor was taken from a human donor in a cohort sampled during active COVID-19.

CDR3 sequence reads: CASSLGEVTSPLHF. The DNA of the CDR3 is TGCGCCAGCAGCCTCGGGGAGGTTACTTCACCCCTCCACTTT. This chain connects TRBV5-1 to TRBJ1-6; D remains ambiguous. This CDR3 spans 14 amino acids. Germline values: CDR1 SGHRS, CDR2 YFSETQ. Trimming took 4 bases from V and 9 from J, leaving 14 bases between them.